This T cell receptor beta chain was sequenced in a study of blood T cell repertoires in COVID-19. The CDR3 has 16 residues. The assay was immunoSEQ multiplex PCR, and TCRdb's table has in-frame clones only and misses some. The table records 55,000 to 65,000 clones, about 90% of them present only once. The V call is TRBV21-1, the J call TRBJ1-3; the table's D call of TRBD1 was not tested on the DNA. TRBV21-1 is a listed pseudogene. The sequence was obtained from a man older than 75 in a cohort sampled during active COVID-19. Sample: peripheral blood. The chain's CDR3 is CASSSRQGARGNTIYF. The CDR3 DNA reads as TGTGCCAGCAGCTCACGACAGGGGGCTAGGGGAAACACCATATATTTT.